This entry lists 30 T cell receptor beta chains sequenced from one sample in a study of CD8 T cells in ankylosing spondylitis. TCRdb fed the 5' RACE reads into MiXCR, producing one record per CDR3 protein. Of roughly 38,000 distinct CDR3 sequences listed, 10% are singletons. The sample taken for sequencing was blood, either unsorted or a sorted T cell fraction (not recorded which). The source is a male donor with ankylosing spondylitis or in good health (not recorded which).

V gene TRBV12-3 or TRBV12-4 combines with J gene TRBJ2-2; 12 bases are a match to TRBD2. The CDR3 spans 20 residues. The J segment lost 1 base and the V segment lost 2 bases, leaving 11 bases of the junction unmatched. The CDR3 nucleotides read TGTGCCAGCAGTTTATCCTCCGGACTAGCGGGACGAAAGAACACCGGGGAGCTGTTTTTT. Protein sequence: CASSLSSGLAGRKNTGELFF.

This clonotype was counted many times. V is TRBV2 and J is TRBJ1-1; 9 bases match TRBD1. Per the germline V gene, CDR1 is SNHLY and CDR2 is FYNNEI. J was trimmed by 0 bases and V by 7 bases; bases with no gene match: 6. This CDR3 comprises 15 residues. The CDR3 loop is CASIGTGIMNTEAFF. CDR3 nucleotide sequence: TGTGCCAGCATCGGGACAGGGATTATGAACACTGAAGCTTTCTTT.

This clonotype was observed many times. This sequence joins TRBV29-1 and TRBJ2-1; unclear D gene. This CDR3 has 12 residues. CDR1 SQVTM and CDR2 ANQGSEA come from the germline V gene. The V end lost 6 bases, the J end lost 6 bases, and 12 bases lay between the germline ends. The CDR3 is CSVPDGVNEQFF. Written as DNA, the CDR3 is TGCAGCGTCCCTGATGGTGTCAATGAGCAGTTCTTC.

This clonotype showed up just a few times. The chain couples TRBV14 to TRBJ2-1; D possibly corresponds to TRBD2 (5 bases). The CDR3 covers 15 residues. CDR1 SGHDN and CDR2 FVKESK come from the germline V gene. With 2 bases removed from V and 1 base from J, the gap between germline ends came to 9 bases. The CDR3, as DNA: TGTGCCAGCAGCCAACGTCGCGGGTCCTACAATGAGCAGTTCTTC. Residues: CASSQRRGSYNEQFF.

In its sample, this clonotype was seen many times. The rearrangement uses TRBV5-1 and TRBJ1-1; 7 nucleotides agree with TRBD1. Unmatched junction bases numbered 6, after V lost 3 bases and J lost 10 bases. Germline CDR1 reads SGHRS; CDR2 reads YFSETQ. The CDR3 runs to 12 residues. DNA for the CDR3: TGCGCCAGCAGCTGGACAGGTGTTGGAGCTTTCTTT. It encodes CASSWTGVGAFF. Filled out from reference TRBV5-1 and TRBJ1-1, the complete variable domain reads KAGVTQTPRYLIKTRGQQVTLSCSPISGHRSVSWYQQTPGQGLQFLFEYFSETQRNKGNFPGRFSGRQFSNSRSEMNVSTLELGDSALYLCASSWTGVGAFFGQGTRLTVV.

This clonotype was recorded many times. V and J are TRBV18 and TRBJ2-1, with D hard to call. The CDR3 consists of 15 residues. The ends were cut back, 0 bases at V and 9 bases at J, with 15 bases in the middle. Germline loops: CDR1 KGHSH, CDR2 LQKENI. The CDR3 bases are TGTGCCAGCTCACCACCGCTAACCGGTATGGGTGAGCAGTTCTTC. This translates into CASSPPLTGMGEQFF.

This clonotype was observed many times. The chain combines TRBV5-6 with TRBJ2-1; unclear D gene. The germline CDR1 and CDR2 sequences are SGHDT and YYEEEE. This CDR3 comprises 15 residues. V shed 0 bases and J shed 7 bases, with 14 bases lying between them. CDR3 residues: CASSLEGLGRNEQFF. The CDR3 coding sequence is TGTGCCAGCAGCTTGGAAGGTCTGGGTCGGAATGAGCAGTTCTTC.

Judged by abundance, this clonotype is medium-sized (0.01 to 0.1%). V and J are TRBV2 and TRBJ1-2; D is unclear. This CDR3 spans 12 amino acids. Trimming took 3 bases from V and 4 from J, leaving 6 bases between them. In germline, CDR1 is SNHLY, CDR2 FYNNEI. The CDR3 nucleotides are TGTGCCAGCAGTGAGGGGAGCTATGGCTACACCTTC. This codes for CASSEGSYGYTF.

This clonotype was counted many times. The chain couples TRBV20-1 to TRBJ2-3, with D possibly TRBD2 on 5 matching bases. The germline V and J ends were trimmed by 4 bases and 3 bases, with 8 bases remaining between them. Germline CDR1 reads DFQATT; CDR2 reads SNEGSKA (reference sequence). The CDR3 totals 12 residues. The CDR3 spells CSATTGTDTQYF. The CDR3 DNA is TGCAGTGCTACCACGGGGACAGATACGCAGTATTTT.

This clonotype was seen a handful of times. The rearrangement uses TRBV11-2 and TRBJ1-6; D gene ambiguous. This CDR3 is built from 13 residues. Germline V gene lookup returns CDR1 SGHAT and CDR2 FQNNGV. With 4 bases removed from V and 7 bases from J, the gap between germline ends came to 8 bases. The CDR3 sequence is CASSYGGNSPLHF. CDR3 nucleotide sequence: TGTGCCAGCAGCTATGGCGGAAATTCACCCCTCCACTTT.

The chain carries TRBV12-3 or TRBV12-4 and TRBJ2-5; no firm D call. The CDR3 runs to 12 residues. The V end was cut by 8 bases, the J end by 0 bases, with 7 bases between. CDR3 residues: CASAPDQETQYF. CDR3 DNA sequence: TGTGCCAGCGCCCCCGACCAAGAGACCCAGTACTTC.

This clonotype occurred many times. The rearrangement links TRBV12-3 or TRBV12-4 to TRBJ1-1, with a weak D call TRBD1 (6 bases). V gave up 5 bases and J gave up 1 base, with 8 bases separating them. The CDR3 length is 13 residues. CDR3 amino acids: CASSMGQNTEAFF. The DNA for the CDR3 is TGTGCCAGCAGTATGGGACAGAACACTGAAGCTTTCTTT.

This clonotype is medium-sized. The chain recombines TRBV5-1 with TRBJ2-3; D ambiguous. The CDR3 extends over 15 amino acids. The germline V gene has CDR1 SGHRS and CDR2 YFSETQ. The V and J ends lost 1 base and 0 bases respectively, with 9 bases between them. CDR3 nucleotides: TGCGCCAGCAGCTTGTATGTGGGAAGCACAGATACGCAGTATTTT. Protein sequence: CASSLYVGSTDTQYF.

This clonotype came up many times. The chain carries TRBV5-1 and TRBJ2-7, with D hard to call. The CDR3 spans 13 residues. The germline gives CDR1 SGHRS, CDR2 YFSETQ. The V and J ends lost 6 bases and 0 bases respectively, with 10 bases between them. In DNA form, the CDR3 reads TGCGCCAGCAACAATGGATACTCCTACGAGCAGTACTTC. This translates into CASNNGYSYEQYF. Filled out from reference TRBV5-1 and TRBJ2-7, the complete variable domain reads KAGVTQTPRYLIKTRGQQVTLSCSPISGHRSVSWYQQTPGQGLQFLFEYFSETQRNKGNFPGRFSGRQFSNSRSEMNVSTLELGDSALYLCASNNGYSYEQYFGPGTRLTVT.

This clonotype has a count of ten or more. The J gene is TRBJ2-3, the V gene TRBV7-3; 9 bases align to TRBD2. CDR1 and CDR2 from the germline V gene are SGHTA and FQGTGA. CDR3 length: 16 residues. J lost 1 base, V lost 5 bases, and 7 bases had no gene match. CDR3 protein: CASSPGAGGGTDTQYF. CDR3 DNA sequence: TGTGCCAGCAGCCCGGGAGCGGGAGGAGGCACAGATACGCAGTATTTT. Looking up the rest from reference TRBV7-3 and TRBJ2-3 gives the full variable domain: GAGVSQTPSNKVTEKGKYVELRCDPISGHTALYWYRQSLGQGPEFLIYFQGTGAADDSGLPNDRFFAVRPEGSVSTLKIQRTERGDSAVYLCASSPGAGGGTDTQYFGPGTRLTVL.

This clonotype was recorded at least ten times. The chain recombines TRBV5-6 with TRBJ2-1, with 8 nucleotides matching TRBD2. The CDR3 length is 16 residues. Per germline, CDR1 SGHDT and CDR2 YYEEEE. With V trimmed by 3 bases and J by 2 bases, 7 bases remained unmatched. The CDR3 is CASSSGGLSTYNEQFF. The CDR3 nucleotides are TGTGCCAGCAGCTCGGGAGGGCTCTCAACCTACAATGAGCAGTTCTTC.

This clonotype has a count of ten or more. J is TRBJ2-1 and V is TRBV12-3 or TRBV12-4; TRBD2 matches at 9 bases. Losses at the gene ends were 6 bases for V and 5 bases for J; bases not matched to a gene: 8. The CDR3 is 15 residues long. In DNA, the CDR3 is TGTGCCAGCAGGATAGGACTAGCGCCCGACAATGAGCAGTTCTTC. It codes for CASRIGLAPDNEQFF.

There are many counts of this clonotype. The chain carries TRBV20-1 and TRBJ2-5; TRBD1 agrees at 7 bases. The J segment lost 1 base and the V segment lost 3 bases, leaving 11 bases of the junction unmatched. Germline CDR1 is DFQATT and CDR2 is SNEGSKA (reference sequence). This CDR3 comprises 16 residues. In DNA form, the CDR3 reads TGCAGTGCTAGGGGCCCGGGACAGAGACCCCAAGAGACCCAGTACTTC. It encodes CSARGPGQRPQETQYF.

This clonotype appeared many times. The chain has TRBV7-8 and TRBJ2-7; no firm D call. In germline, CDR1 is SGHVS, CDR2 FQNEAQ. CDR3 length equals 12 residues. Trimming shortened V by 3 bases and J by 3 bases, and 6 bases separated the two germline ends. The CDR3 nucleotides are TGTGCCAGCAGCTTTTGGTTCTACGAGCAGTACTTC. This gives the protein CASSFWFYEQYF. Using reference TRBV7-8 and TRBJ2-7 for the parts outside the CDR3, the full variable domain is GAGVSQSPRYKVAKRGQDVALRCDPISGHVSLFWYQQALGQGPEFLTYFQNEAQLDKSGLPSDRFFAERPEGSVSTLKIQRTQQEDSAVYLCASSFWFYEQYFGPGTRLTVT.

This clonotype came up many times. The rearrangement links TRBV20-1 to TRBJ2-7, with 7 bases matching TRBD2. CDR1 is DFQATT and CDR2 is SNEGSKA in the germline V gene (reference sequence). There are 15 residues in the CDR3. V dropped 2 bases and J dropped 5; count of bases not matched to a gene: 12. In nucleotides, the CDR3 is TGCAGTGCTAGATCTGCGTCCGGGAGGTCCCACGAGCAGTACTTC. Its translation is CSARSASGRSHEQYF.

This clonotype was seen repeatedly, ten times or more. The chain carries TRBV12-3 or TRBV12-4 and TRBJ2-1; no clear D gene. The CDR3 has 11 amino acids. V gave up 5 bases and J gave up 9 bases, with 8 bases separating them. Written as DNA, the CDR3 is TGTGCCAGCAGTCCCATTGGTGAGCAGTTCTTC. It specifies CASSPIGEQFF.

In its sample, this clonotype was seen many times. The chain is built from TRBV20-1 and TRBJ2-7; no reliable D call. The CDR3 is made up of 12 amino acids. In germline, CDR1 is DFQATT, CDR2 SNEGSKA (reference sequence). Trimming cost V 4 bases and J 5 bases, with 12 bases left between them. The CDR3 DNA sequence: TGCAGTGCTACCACTGATTCCCACGAGCAGTACTTC. Protein product: CSATTDSHEQYF.

This chain connects TRBV5-1 to TRBJ2-3; tentatively, D is TRBD1 (5 bases). CDR1 and CDR2 from the germline V gene are SGHRS and YFSETQ. Trimming removed 0 bases from V and 5 bases from J, with 10 bases in between. The CDR3 contains 14 residues. This chain's CDR3 is CASSLEGQGDTQYF. The CDR3 DNA sequence: TGCGCCAGCAGCTTGGAAGGGCAGGGAGATACGCAGTATTTT.

This clonotype has a count of ten or more. The V and J genes are TRBV5-1 and TRBJ2-4, with D perhaps TRBD2 (5 bases). CDR3 length: 17 amino acids. The V gene lost 3 bases and the J gene lost 3 bases, with 19 bases spanning the gap. Germline lookup yields CDR1 SGHRS and CDR2 YFSETQ. The CDR3 region has the DNA TGCGCCAGCAGCTCCGGCCTGATGGGAGTAGGCAAAAACATTCAGTACTTC. This gives the protein CASSSGLMGVGKNIQYF.

This clonotype was counted many times. The rearrangement links TRBV12-3 or TRBV12-4 to TRBJ2-7; D unclear. With 3 bases removed from V and 3 bases from J, the gap between germline ends came to 6 bases. The CDR3 is made up of 12 amino acids. CDR3 coding DNA: TGTGCCAGCAGTTTGGGGTTCTACGAGCAGTACTTC. Encoded protein: CASSLGFYEQYF.

This clonotype was observed many times. The chain recombines TRBV18 with TRBJ2-7; 13 positions match TRBD2. CDR1 is KGHSH and CDR2 is LQKENI in the germline V gene. The CDR3 contains 14 residues. Trimming removed 6 bases from V and 6 bases from J; junction bases left unmatched: 5. The CDR3 region is CASSEGLAGSEQYF. CDR3 in DNA: TGTGCCAGCTCCGAGGGACTAGCGGGAAGCGAGCAGTACTTC.

The sample holds many counts of this clonotype. This sequence joins TRBV5-1 and TRBJ2-1; D is undetermined. There are 12 residues in the CDR3. Looked up from germline, CDR1 is SGHRS and CDR2 is YFSETQ. Trimming cost V 4 bases and J 7 bases, with 9 bases left between them. The CDR3 is CASSPNTNEQFF. The CDR3 nucleotides are TGCGCCAGCAGCCCCAACACAAATGAGCAGTTCTTC.

This clonotype was seen ten or more times. The rearrangement links TRBV20-1 to TRBJ1-3, with D maybe TRBD1 (5 bases). In germline, CDR1 is DFQATT, CDR2 SNEGSKA (reference sequence). V was clipped by 5 bases and J by 0 bases, with 11 bases between them. This CDR3 has 14 residues. CDR3 in amino acids: CSAVDTGSGNTIYF. The CDR3 DNA follows: TGCAGTGCTGTGGACACGGGCTCTGGAAACACCATATATTTT.

This clonotype has a count of ten or more. The chain is built from TRBV20-1 and TRBJ2-7, with D maybe TRBD1 (6 bases). CDR3 length equals 15 residues. V was trimmed by 3 bases and J by 0 bases, leaving 15 bases between them. Germline V lookup: CDR1 DFQATT, CDR2 SNEGSKA (reference sequence). Written as DNA, the CDR3 is TGCAGTGCTAGCTCGGGACACACGAGCTCCTACGAGCAGTACTTC. Its protein is CSASSGHTSSYEQYF.

CDR3 region: CASSARILGNTEAFF. Here the CDR3 DNA reads TGTGCCAGCAGTGCCCGGATTCTGGGTAACACTGAAGCTTTCTTT. V gene TRBV2 combines with J gene TRBJ1-1; D is unclear. The germline V gene encodes CDR1 SNHLY and CDR2 FYNNEI. The V end lost 4 bases, the J end lost 2 bases, and 14 bases lay between the germline ends. This CDR3 has 15 residues.